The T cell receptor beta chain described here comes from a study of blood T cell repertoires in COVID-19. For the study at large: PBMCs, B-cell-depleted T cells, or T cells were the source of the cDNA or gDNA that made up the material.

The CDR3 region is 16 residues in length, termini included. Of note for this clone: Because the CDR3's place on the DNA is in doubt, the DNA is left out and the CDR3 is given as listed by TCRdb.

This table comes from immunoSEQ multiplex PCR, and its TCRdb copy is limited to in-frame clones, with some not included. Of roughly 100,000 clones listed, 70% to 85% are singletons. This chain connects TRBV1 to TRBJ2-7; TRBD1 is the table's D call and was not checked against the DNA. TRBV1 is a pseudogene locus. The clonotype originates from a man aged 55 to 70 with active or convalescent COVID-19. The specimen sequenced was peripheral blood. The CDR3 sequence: CTSSQVWGQGIHEQYV.